This TCR beta chain emerged from a study of beta chain features in type 1 diabetes listed by TCRdb under 2018. Regarding the study in general: No differences in mean age, gender distribution, total cell number or subset yield were found between patients and healthy donors. Across all samples, fewer than 130 million sorted cells were examined, and cell number per subset correlated strongly with RNA yield. In the study, TCRB repertoires of sorted circulating CD4+ T cell subsets from recently diagnosed type 1 diabetes patients were compared with those of matched healthy donors. Whereas all 30 or so donors provided naive and central memory subsets, regulatory and stem cell-like memory subsets were isolated from just 8 patients and about 8 healthy donors. Paper-wide results and their limitations: Because cDNA was sequenced instead of genomic DNA, highly expressing activated cells could be over-represented, though the groups showed no difference in activation or CD3 levels. At VDJ recombination sites, patients with type 1 diabetes made fewer insertions and deleted more nucleotides, a pattern implying thymic rearrangement abnormalities. PCR may preferentially amplify shorter templates, but because patient and control samples were amplified and corrected together, any resulting skew would affect both groups equally. Type 1 diabetes patients showed a moderate but significant shortening of TCRB CDR3 length in all four CD4+ subsets. Naive, central memory and regulatory TCRB repertoires appeared to be more alike among patients than among healthy donors. Because the HLA sub-analyses included only small numbers of individuals, any influence of HLA type on TCRB rearrangement was left unresolved.

This clone was counted only a few times. Its recognized antigen is unknown. The record has no base qualities; no much larger clone is one base away. Trimming removed 2 bases from V and 0 bases from J, leaving 7 bases between the germline ends. The CDR3, cysteine through phenylalanine, is 14 amino acids long. The CDR3 DNA has 42 bases and is translated from base 1. For CDR1 and CDR2, the germline V gene lists MDHEN and SYDVKM. A single peripheral blood draw of approximately 100 mL on average was collected from each donor into heparinised tubes. A BD FACSAria II and a panel including CD45RO, CCR7, CD25, CD127, CD95 and CD27 were used to sort naive, central memory, regulatory and stem cell-like memory CD4+ T cells. Purity was above 95% for every sorted population. PBMCs were isolated right away by Lymphoprep density gradient centrifugation and were stained directly, without culture. So that batch effects would be minimized, each experiment stained and sorted samples in pairs, pairing one healthy donor with one patient.

The entire amount of isolated RNA was reverse transcribed using the High Capacity cDNA Reverse Transcription Kit, so the sequenced TCRB transcripts were expressed ones. Deep immunoSEQ sequencing was performed on naive, central memory and regulatory T cell samples, with an average of around 3.4 million total reads per sample. After sorted cells were lysed in RLT buffer, RNA was extracted with DNase-treated RNeasy Micro or Mini kits, with the choice depending on cell number. To prevent cross-contamination, each cell subset was processed individually, whereas patient and healthy donor samples were processed jointly. Using the immunoSEQ multiplex PCR, TCRB sequences were amplified from cDNA into 87-bp fragments spanning the CDR3 region. The amplicons were sequenced using the Illumina HiSeq platform. As for how the authors treated the data: Synthetic template baselines were used to correct PCR bias computationally, reads within Hamming distance 2 were collapsed together, and singletons that could not be merged were discarded. Reads were aligned against IMGT to assign V, D and J genes, CDR3 length and insertions or deletions at six rearrangement sites. Within each subset, clonotype counts were normalized to sorted cell number, after which true diversity and Gini coefficients were computed with the tcR R package. The overlap coefficient, calculated on TCRB nucleotide sequences, was used to quantify repertoire sharing. In TCRdb, the immuneACCESS table is reduced to in-frame sequences with V and J assigned. These tables do not hold every clone; where another copy was compared, an unresolved V gene accounts for under half, and the others remain unexplained. V and J calls and clone size are copied from that table; D and trimming were computed from the DNA. This sample comprises some 160,000 clones, roughly 10% of them detected only once. The biggest ten clones account for 0.7% of the sample.

The source is a woman aged 25 to 39 with type 1 diabetes. The receptor chain draws on TRBV28 and TRBJ1-1; the D gene is unclear. Sample: central memory CD4+ T cells from blood. The sequenced DNA is TGTGCCAGCAGTTTAGCAGACTTGAACACTGAAGCTTTCTTT. Translated, it reads CASSLADLNTEAFF.